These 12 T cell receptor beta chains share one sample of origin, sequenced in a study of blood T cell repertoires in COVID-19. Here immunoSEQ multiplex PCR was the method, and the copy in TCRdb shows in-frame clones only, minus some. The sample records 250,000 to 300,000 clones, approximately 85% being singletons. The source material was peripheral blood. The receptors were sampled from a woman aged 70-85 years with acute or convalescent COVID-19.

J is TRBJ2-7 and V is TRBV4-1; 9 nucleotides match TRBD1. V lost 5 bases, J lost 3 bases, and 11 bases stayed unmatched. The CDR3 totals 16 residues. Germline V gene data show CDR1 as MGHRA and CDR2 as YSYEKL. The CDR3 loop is CASSSGTGSAFYEQYF. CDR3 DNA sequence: TGCGCCAGCAGCAGCGGGACAGGGTCTGCGTTCTACGAGCAGTACTTC.

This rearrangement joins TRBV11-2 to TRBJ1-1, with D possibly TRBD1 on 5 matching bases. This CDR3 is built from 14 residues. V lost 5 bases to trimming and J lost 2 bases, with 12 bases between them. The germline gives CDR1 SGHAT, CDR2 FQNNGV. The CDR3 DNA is TGTGCCAGCAGCGCAGACAGTTACAACACTGAAGCTTTCTTT. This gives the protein CASSADSYNTEAFF.

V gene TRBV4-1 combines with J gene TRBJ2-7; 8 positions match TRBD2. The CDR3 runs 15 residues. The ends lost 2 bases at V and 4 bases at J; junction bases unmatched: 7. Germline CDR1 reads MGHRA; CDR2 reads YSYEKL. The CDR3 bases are TGCGCCAGCAGCCAAAAAGCGGGGGCCTTTTACGAGCAGTACTTC. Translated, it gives CASSQKAGAFYEQYF.

CDR3 amino acids: CASSLTRTSGGINEQFF. DNA of the CDR3: TGCGCCAGCAGTTTAACCCGGACTAGCGGGGGTATCAATGAGCAGTTCTTC. The chain has TRBV10-1 and TRBJ2-1, with 13 nucleotides matching TRBD2. The CDR3 runs to 17 residues. Germline CDR1 WNHNN, CDR2 SYGVQD (reference sequence). The ends lost 5 bases at V and 6 bases at J; junction bases unmatched: 10.

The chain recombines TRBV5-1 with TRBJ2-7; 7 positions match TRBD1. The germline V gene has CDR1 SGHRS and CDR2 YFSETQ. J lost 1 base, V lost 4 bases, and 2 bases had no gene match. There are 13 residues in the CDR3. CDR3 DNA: TGCGCCAGCAGCCTGGGACAGTCCTACGAGCAGTACTTC. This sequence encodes CASSLGQSYEQYF. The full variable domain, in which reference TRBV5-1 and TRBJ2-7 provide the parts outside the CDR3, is KAGVTQTPRYLIKTRGQQVTLSCSPISGHRSVSWYQQTPGQGLQFLFEYFSETQRNKGNFPGRFSGRQFSNSRSEMNVSTLELGDSALYLCASSLGQSYEQYFGPGTRLTVT.

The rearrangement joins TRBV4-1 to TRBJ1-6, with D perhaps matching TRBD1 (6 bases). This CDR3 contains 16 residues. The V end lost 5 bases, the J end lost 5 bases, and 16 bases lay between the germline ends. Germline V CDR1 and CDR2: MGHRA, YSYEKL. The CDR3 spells CASSARTGQNNSPLHF. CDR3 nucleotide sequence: TGCGCCAGCAGCGCTCGAACAGGACAGAATAATTCACCCCTCCACTTT.

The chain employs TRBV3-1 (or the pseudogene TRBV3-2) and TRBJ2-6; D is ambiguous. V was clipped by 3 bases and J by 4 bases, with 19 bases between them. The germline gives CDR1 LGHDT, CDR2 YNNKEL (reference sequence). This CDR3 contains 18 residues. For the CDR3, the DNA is TGTGCCAGCAGCCACATCGGCTCACTAAGGAGAGGGGCCAACGTCCTGACTTTC. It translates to CASSHIGSLRRGANVLTF.

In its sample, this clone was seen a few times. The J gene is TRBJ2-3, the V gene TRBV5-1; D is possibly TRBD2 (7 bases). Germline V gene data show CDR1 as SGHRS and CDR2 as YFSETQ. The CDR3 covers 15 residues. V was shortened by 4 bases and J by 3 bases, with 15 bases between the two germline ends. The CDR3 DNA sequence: TGCGCCAGCAGCCCCGTAGGGGGGGTGACAGATACGCAGTATTTT. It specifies CASSPVGGVTDTQYF. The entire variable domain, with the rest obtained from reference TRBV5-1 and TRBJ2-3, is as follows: KAGVTQTPRYLIKTRGQQVTLSCSPISGHRSVSWYQQTPGQGLQFLFEYFSETQRNKGNFPGRFSGRQFSNSRSEMNVSTLELGDSALYLCASSPVGGVTDTQYFGPGTRLTVL.

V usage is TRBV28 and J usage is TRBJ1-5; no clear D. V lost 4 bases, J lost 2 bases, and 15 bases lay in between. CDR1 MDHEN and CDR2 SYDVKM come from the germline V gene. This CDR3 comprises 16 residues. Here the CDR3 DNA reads TGTGCCAGCAGTTCCATGGTAGGACTTGGCAATCAGCCCCAGCATTTT. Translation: CASSSMVGLGNQPQHF.

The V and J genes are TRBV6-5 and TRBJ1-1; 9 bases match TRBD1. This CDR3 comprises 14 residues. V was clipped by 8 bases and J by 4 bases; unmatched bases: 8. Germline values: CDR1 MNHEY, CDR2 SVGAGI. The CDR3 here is CASHGQGIPTEAFF. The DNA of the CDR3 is TGTGCCAGCCACGGACAGGGGATACCCACTGAAGCTTTCTTT.

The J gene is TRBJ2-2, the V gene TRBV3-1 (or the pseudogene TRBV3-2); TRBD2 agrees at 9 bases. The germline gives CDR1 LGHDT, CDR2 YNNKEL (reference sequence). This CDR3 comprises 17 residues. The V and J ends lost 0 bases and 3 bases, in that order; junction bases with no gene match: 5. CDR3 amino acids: CASSQDRIAGDTGELFF. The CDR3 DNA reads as TGTGCCAGCAGCCAAGATAGGATAGCGGGGGACACCGGGGAGCTGTTTTTT.

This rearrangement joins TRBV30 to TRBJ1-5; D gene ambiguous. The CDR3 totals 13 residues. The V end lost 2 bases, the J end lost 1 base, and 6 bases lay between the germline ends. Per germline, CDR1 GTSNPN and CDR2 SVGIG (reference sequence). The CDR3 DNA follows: TGTGCCTGGAGTTACACCAGCAATCAGCCCCAGCATTTT. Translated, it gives CAWSYTSNQPQHF. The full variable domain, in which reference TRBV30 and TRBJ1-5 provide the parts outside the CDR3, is SQTIHQWPATLVQPVGSPLSLECTVEGTSNPNLYWYRQAAGRGLQLLFYSVGIGQISSEVPQNLSASRPQDRQFILSSKKLLLSDSGFYLCAWSYTSNQPQHFGDGTRLSIL.